This TCR beta chain was recorded in a study of CD4 T cell repertoires in COVID-19. Study-wide background: CFSE-low cells expanded 10 days with IL-2, then restimulated with other coronavirus spikes. Whole-study findings and limits: Suggested intraclonal diversification: top SARS-CoV-2-reactive clonotypes appeared in two or three memory subsets. In SARS-CoV and/or HKU1 spike cultures, between about 6 and 26% of SARS-CoV-2 clonotypes reappeared.

The length of the CDR3 is 17 residues. Germline-derived CDR1 and CDR2 are SGHAT and FQDESV (reference sequence). V was cut by 5 bases and J by 6 bases, with 20 bases left in between. TCRdb's copy holds only in-frame clones and misses some; the assay was immunoSEQ multiplex PCR. The sample carries about 22,000 clones, roughly 84% recorded once. In the case of this clone: No antigen is known for it.

The memory T cells were sequenced right after ex vivo isolation, without culture. This sequence was found in a human donor who had COVID-19. V usage is TRBV11-1 and J usage is TRBJ1-6; TRBD1 might be the D (6 bases). The specimen comprised central memory CD4+ T cells from blood, sampled before the COVID-19 pandemic. In nucleotides, the CDR3 is TGTGCCAGCAGCCCCACGGACAGACGGGGTCCTAATTCACCCCTCCACTTT. This gives the protein CASSPTDRRGPNSPLHF.